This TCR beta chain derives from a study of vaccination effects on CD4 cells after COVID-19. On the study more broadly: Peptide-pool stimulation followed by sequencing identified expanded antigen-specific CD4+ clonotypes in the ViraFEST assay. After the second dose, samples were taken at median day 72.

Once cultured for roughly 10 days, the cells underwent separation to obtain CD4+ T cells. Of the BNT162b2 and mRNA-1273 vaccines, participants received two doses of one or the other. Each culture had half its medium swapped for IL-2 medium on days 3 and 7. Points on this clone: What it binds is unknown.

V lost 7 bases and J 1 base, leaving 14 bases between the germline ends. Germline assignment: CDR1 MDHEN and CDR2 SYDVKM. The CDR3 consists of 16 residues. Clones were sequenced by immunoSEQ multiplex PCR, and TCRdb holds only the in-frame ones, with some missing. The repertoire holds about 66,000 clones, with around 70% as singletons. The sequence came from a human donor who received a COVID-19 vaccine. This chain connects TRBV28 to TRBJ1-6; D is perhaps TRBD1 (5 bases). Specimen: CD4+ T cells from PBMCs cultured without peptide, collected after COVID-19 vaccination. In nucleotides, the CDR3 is TGTGCCAGCAAAAGACAGTCATCTTCCTATAATTCACCCCTCCACTTT. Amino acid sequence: CASKRQSSSYNSPLHF.